This entry lists 13 T cell receptor beta chains sequenced from one sample in a study of shared clonotypes between healthy human individuals. The table came from immunoSEQ multiplex PCR; TCRdb's copy has only in-frame clones and leaves some out. The sample lists millions of clones; more than 90% were seen once. Sequencing was performed on naive CD4+ T cells sorted from blood. Subset specified: CD45RA+ positively selected. These receptors were taken from a man younger than 35 in good health.

On this clone itself: The sample holds other DNA sequences that translate to the same CDR3. The chain is built from TRBV5-1 and TRBJ2-2; a possible D gene is TRBD2 (5 bases). Looked up from germline, CDR1 is SGHRS and CDR2 is YFSETQ. The CDR3 extends over 15 amino acids. The V and J ends lost 2 bases and 5 bases respectively, with 13 bases between them. The CDR3 here is CASSFQTPGTGELFF. CDR3 nucleotide sequence: TGCGCCAGCAGCTTCCAAACTCCGGGGACCGGGGAGCTGTTTTTT.

J is TRBJ2-3 and V is TRBV7-2; no definite D call. This CDR3 has 12 amino acids. Per the germline V gene, CDR1 is SGHTA and CDR2 is FQGNSA. Trimming pared 0 bases from V and 15 bases from J, leaving 13 bases between. The CDR3 DNA is TGTGCCAGCAGCTTAGCGGTGACTTCGATTTATTTT. Protein sequence: CASSLAVTSIYF.

Notes on this clone: Other DNA variants within this sample encode the same CDR3. The chain links TRBV11-2 to TRBJ2-2; 9 bases align to TRBD1. V lost 5 bases to trimming and J lost 5 bases; unmatched junction nucleotides: 3. This CDR3 is built from 14 residues. CDR1 is SGHAT, CDR2 FQNNGV, per germline. The CDR3 is CASSPGTGTGELFF. The CDR3 DNA reads TGTGCCAGCAGCCCAGGGACAGGGACCGGGGAGCTGTTTTTT. The full variable domain, completed using reference TRBV11-2 and TRBJ2-2, is EAGVAQSPRYKIIEKRQSVAFWCNPISGHATLYWYQQILGQGPKLLIQFQNNGVVDDSQLPKDRFSAERLKGVDSTLKIQPAKLEDSAVYLCASSPGTGTGELFFGEGSRLTVL.

The V and J genes are TRBV19 and TRBJ1-3; D gene ambiguous. The CDR3 consists of 14 residues. The germline gives CDR1 LNHDA, CDR2 SQIVND (reference sequence). Trimming stripped 4 bases from V and 0 bases from J, with 7 bases between. Written as DNA, the CDR3 is TGTGCCAGTAGTAACCAGATCTCTGGAAACACCATATATTTT. Residues: CASSNQISGNTIYF.

V is TRBV2 and J is TRBJ1-6; TRBD1 is a possible D gene (5 bases). Germline V lookup: CDR1 SNHLY, CDR2 FYNNEI. Trimming cost V 2 bases and J 7 bases, with 15 bases left between them. The CDR3 spans 16 residues. The CDR3 loop is CASSERWGLNNSPLHF. The CDR3 coding sequence is TGTGCCAGCAGTGAACGTTGGGGGTTAAACAATTCACCCCTCCACTTT.

The chain joins TRBV7-6 to TRBJ1-4; D uncertain. Germline loops: CDR1 SGHVS, CDR2 FNYEAQ. The V end was cut by 2 bases, the J end by 5 bases, with 6 bases between. The CDR3 has 13 residues. CDR3 in DNA: TGTGCCAGCAGCTTACAGCAGAATGAAAAACTGTTTTTT. Protein: CASSLQQNEKLFF.

V and J are TRBV15 and TRBJ2-5; 8 positions agree with TRBD1. From germline, CDR1 is LNHNV and CDR2 YYDKDF (reference sequence). This CDR3 contains 15 residues. With 1 base clipped from V and 4 bases from J, the junction kept 5 bases outside the gene matches. The CDR3 nucleotides read TGTGCCACCAGCAGAGTCCATACAGGGGGAGAGACCCAGTACTTC. Protein sequence: CATSRVHTGGETQYF.

The chain recombines TRBV6-6 with TRBJ2-2, with 8 positions matching TRBD1. Trimming took 6 bases from V and 6 from J; bases not matched to a gene: 6. CDR3 size: 14 residues. Germline assignment: CDR1 MNHNY and CDR2 SVGAGI (reference sequence). CDR3 sequence (DNA): TGTGCCAGCAGCAGAAACAGGGGGTCCGGGGAGCTGTTTTTT. Its protein product is CASSRNRGSGELFF.

As concerns this clone: Other DNA variants within this sample encode the same CDR3. The V gene is TRBV18, the J gene TRBJ2-6; D may be TRBD2 (5 bases). The CDR3 sequence is 16 residues long. Trimming cost V 1 base and J 0 bases, with 7 bases left between them. Germline CDR1 KGHSH, CDR2 LQKENI. The CDR3 sequence: CASSPQGASGANVLTF. Written as DNA, the CDR3 is TGTGCCAGCTCACCACAGGGAGCCTCTGGGGCCAACGTCCTGACTTTC. Using reference TRBV18 and TRBJ2-6 for the parts outside the CDR3, the full variable domain is NAGVMQNPRHLVRRRGQEARLRCSPMKGHSHVYWYRQLPEEGLKFMVYLQKENIIDESGMPKERFSAEFPKEGPSILRIQQVVRGDSAAYFCASSPQGASGANVLTFGAGSRLTVL.

CDR3 amino acids: CASSLGDSVLSGELFF. The DNA for the CDR3 is TGTGCCAGCAGCTTGGGGGACAGCGTCCTTTCCGGGGAGCTGTTTTTT. The V and J genes are TRBV5-6 and TRBJ2-2; 7 positions match TRBD1. Germline CDR1 is SGHDT and CDR2 is YYEEEE. J was trimmed by 6 bases and V by 0 bases; bases with no gene match: 8. The length of the CDR3 is 16 residues.

The chain links TRBV30 to TRBJ2-3; 10 bases agree with TRBD2. Germline CDR1 reads GTSNPN; CDR2 reads SVGIG (reference sequence). CDR3 size: 14 residues. Trimming cost V 5 bases and J 1 base; bases outside gene matches: 3. CDR3 in DNA: TGTGCCTGGGGAACTAGCGGGGGCACAGATACGCAGTATTTT. This translates into CAWGTSGGTDTQYF.

The gene calls are TRBV11-2 and TRBJ2-1; D possibly corresponds to TRBD1 (6 bases). CDR1 and CDR2 from the germline V gene are SGHAT and FQNNGV. V was pared by 2 bases and J by 7 bases, with 15 bases between. This CDR3 contains 15 residues. CDR3 residues: CASSLRAGARNEQFF. CDR3 DNA: TGTGCCAGCAGCTTAAGGGCAGGGGCTCGGAATGAGCAGTTCTTC.

The chain recombines TRBV7-2 with TRBJ2-1; 7 bases are a match to TRBD2. This CDR3 is 15 amino acids long. Germline V lookup: CDR1 SGHTA, CDR2 FQGNSA. The V and J ends lost 1 base and 4 bases, in that order; junction bases with no gene match: 4. The DNA for the CDR3 is TGTGCCAGCAGCTTAGAGAGCGGGGTATACAATGAGCAGTTCTTC. Translated: CASSLESGVYNEQFF.